The 31 T cell receptor beta chains reported below all come from one sample, sequenced in a study of T-cell memory formation after mild COVID-19. Via MiXCR, TCRdb re-called the 5' RACE reads, giving one row per CDR3 protein. The profile shows some 440,000 distinct CDR3 sequences, about 23% of them singletons. The sequencing input was PBMCs or a T cell subset sorted from them (not recorded which). Source of these receptors: an adult woman who had mild COVID-19 (a few samples of this study predate the infection). Cell type and time point are not known.

This clonotype was seen only a few times. This CDR3 reads CASSEASRVGNTEAFF. The CDR3 DNA is TGTGCCAGCAGTGAAGCGTCCAGGGTGGGGAACACTGAAGCTTTCTTT. The V and J genes are TRBV2 and TRBJ1-1; weak D call: TRBD1 (5 bases). The CDR3 has 16 amino acids. The germline V and J ends were trimmed by 0 bases and 1 base, with 12 bases remaining between them. CDR1 and CDR2 (germline): SNHLY, FYNNEI. Based on the CDR3 plus reference TRBV2 and TRBJ1-1, the full variable domain is EPEVTQTPSHQVTQMGQEVILRCVPISNHLYFYWYRQILGQKVEFLVSFYNNEISEKSEIFDDQFSVERPDGSNFTLKIRSTKLEDSAMYFCASSEASRVGNTEAFFGQGTRLTVV.

This clonotype was seen a few times. The rearrangement links TRBV7-4 to TRBJ2-5; 8 bases align to TRBD1. Trimming took 3 bases from V and 8 from J; bases not matched to a gene: 8. Per the germline V gene, CDR1 is SGHVT and CDR2 is SQSDAQ. This CDR3 has 14 amino acids. The CDR3 is CASSFRDRQGTQYF. The CDR3 DNA follows: TGTGCCAGCAGCTTCCGGGACAGGCAAGGAACCCAGTACTTC. The full variable domain, its missing parts supplied by reference TRBV7-4 and TRBJ2-5, is GAGVSQSPRYKVAKRGRDVALRCDSISGHVTLYWYRQTLGQGSEVLTYSQSDAQRDKSGRPSGRFSAERPERSVSTLKIQRTEQGDSAVYLCASSFRDRQGTQYFGPGTRLLVL.

With regard to this clonotype: One junction end does not reproduce the germline sequence, and a read error may be involved. The rearrangement uses TRBV29-1 and TRBJ2-2; D gene uncertain. The CDR3 is made up of 12 amino acids. Per the germline V gene, CDR1 is SQVTM and CDR2 is ANQGSEA. CDR3 nucleotides: TGCAGCGTGGAAGGCCAAGCCGGGGAGCTGTTTTTT. Translating gives CSVEGQAGELFF.

The V gene is TRBV3-1, the J gene TRBJ2-2; 11 nucleotides agree with TRBD2. Trimming took 1 base from V and 4 from J; bases not matched to a gene: 5. This CDR3 comprises 17 residues. CDR1 and CDR2 (germline): LGHDT, YNNKEL (reference sequence). CDR3 protein: CASSQGLGTSGTGELFF. The CDR3 DNA reads as TGTGCCAGCAGCCAAGGACTCGGGACTAGCGGCACCGGGGAGCTGTTTTTT.

The V and J genes are TRBV4-2 and TRBJ2-5, with TRBD2 identical over 8 bases. Germline values: CDR1 LGHNA, CDR2 YNFKEQ. V lost 1 base, J lost 5 bases, and 9 bases stayed unmatched. The CDR3 is 16 amino acids. CDR3 sequence (DNA): TGTGCCAGCAGCCAAGGGGGCCGGGAGGGCCAGGAGACCCAGTACTTC. It yields the protein CASSQGGREGQETQYF.

V gene TRBV20-1 combines with J gene TRBJ2-7; D is unclear. From germline, CDR1 is DFQATT and CDR2 SNEGSKA (reference sequence). The CDR3 sequence is 11 residues long. The CDR3 DNA reads TGCAGCCCTGCTCGCGTGGGAGAGCAGTACTTC. It specifies CSPARVGEQYF.

The chain joins TRBV4-3 to TRBJ2-1; D ambiguous. CDR1 is LGHNA, CDR2 YSLEER, per germline. This CDR3 has 15 amino acids. V shed 4 bases and J shed 1 base, with 11 bases lying between them. CDR3 nucleotide sequence: TGCGCCAGCAGCCTTCTAGGGTATTCCTACAATGAGCAGTTCTTC. Its translation is CASSLLGYSYNEQFF.

The chain is built from TRBV7-9 and TRBJ2-2; TRBD2 might be the D (6 bases). The CDR3 has 15 residues. From germline, CDR1 is SEHNR and CDR2 FQNEAQ (reference sequence). V was clipped by 3 bases and J by 5 bases, with 13 bases between them. CDR3 amino acids: CASSFARRETGELFF. DNA for the CDR3: TGTGCCAGCAGCTTTGCAAGGCGGGAAACCGGGGAGCTGTTTTTT.

This chain's CDR3 is CSARDDATAIAYEQYF. In DNA, the CDR3 is TGCAGTGCTAGAGATGACGCCACAGCCATCGCCTACGAGCAGTACTTC. The rearrangement uses TRBV20-1 and TRBJ2-7; D not certain. This CDR3 has 16 amino acids. Per germline, CDR1 DFQATT and CDR2 SNEGSKA (reference sequence). Trimming removed 0 bases from V and 2 bases from J, with 17 bases in between.

The V call is TRBV6-5, the J call TRBJ2-3; TRBD2 might be the D (6 bases). Germline V gene sequence: CDR1 MNHEY, CDR2 SVGAGI. Trimming left V 3 bases short and J 0 bases short, with 10 bases between. The length of the CDR3 is 15 residues. CDR3 nucleotide sequence: TGTGCCAGCAGTTATGCGGGATTTAGCACAGATACGCAGTATTTT. It is translated as CASSYAGFSTDTQYF.

Only a few counts were recorded for this clonotype. The chain couples TRBV2 to TRBJ2-5; a weak D match, TRBD1 (7 bases). The CDR3 is made up of 14 amino acids. The ends were cut back, 5 bases at V and 3 bases at J, with 13 bases in the middle. Germline V lookup: CDR1 SNHLY, CDR2 FYNNEI. In DNA, the CDR3 is TGTGCCAGCAGTACTCAGGGGGGTGAAGAGACCCAGTACTTC. Its protein is CASSTQGGEETQYF.

The chain carries TRBV9 and TRBJ2-1; TRBD2 is a possible D gene (6 bases). CDR1 and CDR2 from the germline V gene are SGDLS and YYNGEE. The ends were cut back, 0 bases at V and 3 bases at J, with 10 bases in the middle. The CDR3 is 15 residues long. The CDR3 loop reads CASSVEGLNYNEQFF. The CDR3 nucleotides read TGTGCCAGCAGCGTAGAGGGACTCAACTACAATGAGCAGTTCTTC.

J is TRBJ2-7 and V is TRBV11-3; 8 positions match TRBD2. The CDR3 loop spans 15 amino acids. CDR1 SGHNT and CDR2 YENEEA come from the germline V gene. Trimming cost V 2 bases and J 5 bases; bases outside gene matches: 8. The CDR3 loop is CASSLSPKTSDEQYF. The CDR3 region has the DNA TGTGCCAGCAGCTTATCCCCAAAGACTAGCGACGAGCAGTACTTC.

The CDR3 region is CASSPQPGLHTDTQYF. The DNA of the CDR3 is TGTGCCAGCAGCCCCCAACCGGGACTACACACAGATACGCAGTATTTT. The V call is TRBV9, the J call TRBJ2-3; 7 positions match TRBD2. Per the germline V gene, CDR1 is SGDLS and CDR2 is YYNGEE. V lost 4 bases and J lost 2; bases outside the gene matches: 10. The CDR3 is made up of 16 amino acids.

This clonotype was found many times. The genes are TRBV4-2 and TRBJ2-1, with 10 bases aligning to TRBD2. Germline lookup yields CDR1 LGHNA and CDR2 YNFKEQ. Unmatched junction bases numbered 10, after V lost 4 bases and J lost 7 bases. The CDR3 spans 16 residues. The CDR3 DNA follows: TGTGCCAGCAGCCCTGGGGCTAGCGGGAGTGGAAATGAGCAGTTCTTC. Translating it yields CASSPGASGSGNEQFF.

This clonotype was found a few times. The rearrangement uses TRBV7-6 and TRBJ2-1, with a possible D match to TRBD1 (5 bases). This CDR3 spans 15 amino acids. Per germline, CDR1 SGHVS and CDR2 FNYEAQ. V gave up 1 base and J gave up 7 bases, with 14 bases separating them. The CDR3 DNA reads TGTGCCAGCAGCTTAGGGATGGGGCTGACGAATGAGCAGTTCTTC. Protein sequence: CASSLGMGLTNEQFF.

This clonotype has more than one count but fewer than ten. This chain connects TRBV5-1 to TRBJ2-3, with 10 bases identical to TRBD2. The junction had 9 bases not matched to a gene; V was cut back by 4 bases and J by 4 bases. Germline V lookup: CDR1 SGHRS, CDR2 YFSETQ. The CDR3 is 16 residues long. The CDR3: CASSIKSGGAPDTQYF. DNA of the CDR3: TGCGCCAGCAGCATTAAAAGCGGGGGGGCCCCAGATACGCAGTATTTT.

The chain couples TRBV4-3 to TRBJ2-3; 9 nucleotides agree with TRBD2. V trimming: 2 bases; J trimming: 1 base; junction bases outside the gene matches: 16. The germline gives CDR1 LGHNA, CDR2 YSLEER. CDR3 length: 20 residues. This chain's CDR3 is CASSQWILPAGGPRTDTQYF. The DNA of the CDR3 is TGCGCCAGCAGCCAATGGATTTTGCCCGCGGGAGGGCCACGCACAGATACGCAGTATTTT.

This clonotype was seen only a few times. The CDR3 nucleotides read TGTGCCAGCAGCTTAGCGGAGTACGGGGAGCTGTTTTTT. It translates to CASSLAEYGELFF. V gene TRBV7-6 combines with J gene TRBJ2-2; D is unclear. CDR3 size: 13 residues. The V gene's germline CDR1 is SGHVS and CDR2 FNYEAQ. The V and J ends lost 0 bases and 7 bases respectively, with 6 bases between them.

This clonotype was counted only a few times. The V call is TRBV3-1, the J call TRBJ2-7, with 8 bases identical to TRBD2. J gave up 4 bases and V 2 bases, and 10 bases lay outside the gene matches. This CDR3 has 16 residues. CDR1 is LGHDT, CDR2 YNNKEL, per germline (reference sequence). CDR3 loop: CASSQYDRAGVYEQYF. Written as DNA, the CDR3 is TGTGCCAGCAGCCAATACGATCGAGCGGGGGTTTACGAGCAGTACTTC.

The chain uses TRBV30 and TRBJ1-1, with D possibly TRBD1 on 6 matching bases. Trimming removed 2 bases from V and 4 bases from J, with 17 bases in between. This CDR3 has 15 amino acids. Germline assignment: CDR1 GTSNPN and CDR2 SVGIG (reference sequence). Here the CDR3 DNA reads TGTGCCTGGAGTCCTACGACAGGTAAACGCACTGAAGCTTTCTTT. Its translation is CAWSPTTGKRTEAFF. The variable domain in full, with the rest retrieved from reference TRBV30 and TRBJ1-1, is SQTIHQWPATLVQPVGSPLSLECTVEGTSNPNLYWYRQAAGRGLQLLFYSVGIGQISSEVPQNLSASRPQDRQFILSSKKLLLSDSGFYLCAWSPTTGKRTEAFFGQGTRLTVV.

This clonotype was seen a handful of times. This chain connects TRBV4-3 to TRBJ2-1; the D call may be TRBD1 or TRBD2 (5 bases each). V lost 1 base and J 1 base, leaving 17 bases between the germline ends. CDR3 size: 18 residues. In germline, CDR1 is LGHNA, CDR2 YSLEER. CDR3 protein: CASSQARPGHLSYNEQFF. Here the CDR3 DNA reads TGCGCCAGCAGCCAAGCCCGTCCGGGGCACTTGTCCTACAATGAGCAGTTCTTC.

This chain joins TRBV7-9 and TRBJ2-3; 7 positions agree with TRBD2. There are 16 residues in the CDR3. CDR1 and CDR2 (germline): SEHNR, FQNEAQ (reference sequence). V gave up 3 bases and J gave up 6 bases; unmatched junction bases: 12. The CDR3: CASSFRAASGGDTQYF. CDR3 DNA sequence: TGTGCCAGCAGCTTTCGTGCCGCTAGCGGTGGGGATACGCAGTATTTT.

In this sample, this clonotype turned up a few times. The chain employs TRBV2 and TRBJ2-5, with D possibly TRBD1 on 6 matching bases. Trimming shortened V by 6 bases and J by 2 bases, and 19 bases separated the two germline ends. Germline-derived CDR1 and CDR2 are SNHLY and FYNNEI. The CDR3 has 16 amino acids. This CDR3 reads CASRDPGHAEQETQYF. The CDR3, as DNA: TGTGCCAGCAGGGACCCGGGACACGCGGAACAAGAGACCCAGTACTTC. The full variable domain, in which reference TRBV2 and TRBJ2-5 provide the parts outside the CDR3, is EPEVTQTPSHQVTQMGQEVILRCVPISNHLYFYWYRQILGQKVEFLVSFYNNEISEKSEIFDDQFSVERPDGSNFTLKIRSTKLEDSAMYFCASRDPGHAEQETQYFGPGTRLLVL.

This clonotype was seen only a few times. This chain connects TRBV19 to TRBJ1-4, with unresolved D. Germline values: CDR1 LNHDA, CDR2 SQIVND (reference sequence). V lost 5 bases, J lost 5 bases, and 12 bases lay in between. The CDR3 extends over 14 amino acids. The CDR3 region has the DNA TGTGCCAGTAGTTTGTCCGCGTGGAATGAAAAACTGTTTTTT. Translating it yields CASSLSAWNEKLFF.

This clonotype was seen a few times. V and J are TRBV24-1 and TRBJ1-5; 8 nucleotides agree with TRBD1. Germline CDR1 and CDR2: KGHDR and SFDVKD. With V trimmed by 3 bases and J by 2 bases, 2 bases remained unmatched. CDR3 length: 15 amino acids. The CDR3 DNA is TGTGCCACCAGTGATGGGGGACAGGGCAATCAGCCCCAGCATTTT. Translated, it gives CATSDGGQGNQPQHF.

This clonotype was counted a few times. The chain is built from TRBV18 and TRBJ2-1; the D gene is possibly TRBD2 (6 bases). The germline gives CDR1 KGHSH, CDR2 LQKENI. This CDR3 is 14 amino acids long. V shed 1 base and J shed 7 bases, with 11 bases lying between them. The DNA for the CDR3 is TGTGCCAGCTCACCACAGAACGGGGGAAATGAGCAGTTCTTC. It yields the protein CASSPQNGGNEQFF.

The chain has TRBV6-5 and TRBJ1-1; D might be TRBD1 (5 bases). The CDR3 runs to 13 residues. Germline V CDR1 and CDR2: MNHEY, SVGAGI. Trimming shortened V by 2 bases and J by 1 base, and 5 bases separated the two germline ends. In DNA, the CDR3 is TGTGCCAGCAGTTACGGGGGGAACACTGAAGCTTTCTTT. This codes for CASSYGGNTEAFF.

The genes are TRBV2 and TRBJ1-1; 9 bases match TRBD1. This CDR3 is 16 amino acids long. Germline CDR1 SNHLY, CDR2 FYNNEI. V lost 9 bases, J lost 0 bases, and 11 bases stayed unmatched. The CDR3, as DNA: TGTGCCAGGGGATCTGGGACAGGGTATATGAACACTGAAGCTTTCTTT. The encoded protein is CARGSGTGYMNTEAFF.

This clonotype was detected only a few times. The chain links TRBV5-6 to TRBJ2-7, with TRBD1 matching over 7 bases. Germline V lookup: CDR1 SGHDT, CDR2 YYEEEE. V was pared by 2 bases and J by 1 base, with 6 bases of the junction left unmatched. The CDR3 runs to 15 residues. The CDR3 bases are TGTGCCAGCAGCTTACTGACAGGGCAGTCCTACGAGCAGTACTTC. It specifies CASSLLTGQSYEQYF. Full variable domain (outside the CDR3, taken from reference TRBV5-6 and TRBJ2-7): DAGVTQSPTHLIKTRGQQVTLRCSPKSGHDTVSWYQQALGQGPQFIFQYYEEEERQRGNFPDRFSGHQFPNYSSELNVNALLLGDSALYLCASSLLTGQSYEQYFGPGTRLTVT.

A few counts support this clonotype. The gene calls are TRBV6-1 and TRBJ2-3, with 13 positions matching TRBD2. Germline CDR1 is MNHNS and CDR2 is SASEGT. Trimming cost V 6 bases and J 5 bases; bases outside gene matches: 11. CDR3 length: 17 residues. Written as DNA, the CDR3 is TGTGCCAGCAGACACGGGACTAGCGGGGCACTACAAGATACGCAGTATTTT. This encodes CASRHGTSGALQDTQYF.